This entry concerns a single TCR beta chain. Its cognate antigen is unknown. V was cut by 5 bases and J by 9 bases, with 14 bases left in between. This CDR3 is 14 amino acids long. Germline V gene data show CDR1 as LNHDA and CDR2 as SQIVND (reference sequence). The data were obtained in a study of T cells in localized non-small cell lung cancer. Libraries were prepared by immunoSEQ multiplex PCR; TCRdb keeps only in-frame clonotypes and omits some of them. Here the sample spans about 41,000 clones, about 85% being singletons. Study-level results: Because researchers sequenced only one region of the tumor, heterogeneity is still possible. A denser population of T cells in blood accompanied longer overall survival. The study detected a median around 57 of the top 100 tumor clones in adjacent lung. Uninvolved adjacent lung had higher T cell clonality than tumor and all other tissues.

The chain links TRBV19 to TRBJ1-6; D is possibly TRBD1 (5 bases). The sequence was collected from a woman aged 18-49 years with stage III lung adenocarcinoma. The sample was peripheral blood, taken before any cancer treatment. The CDR3 reads CASSPGGGISPLHF. In DNA form, the CDR3 reads TGTGCCAGTAGTCCCGGGGGGGGTATTTCACCCCTCCACTTT.